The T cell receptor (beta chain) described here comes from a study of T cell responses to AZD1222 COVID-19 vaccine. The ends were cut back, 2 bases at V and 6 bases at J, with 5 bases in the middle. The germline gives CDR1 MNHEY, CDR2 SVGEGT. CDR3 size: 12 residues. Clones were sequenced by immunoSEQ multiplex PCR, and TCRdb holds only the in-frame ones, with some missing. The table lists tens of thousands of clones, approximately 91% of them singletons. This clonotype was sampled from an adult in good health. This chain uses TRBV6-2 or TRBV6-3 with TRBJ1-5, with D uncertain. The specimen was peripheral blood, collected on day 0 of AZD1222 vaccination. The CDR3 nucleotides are TGTGCCAGCAGTTACGTAGGTCAGCCCCAGCATTTT. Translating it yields CASSYVGQPQHF.